The 18 T cell receptor beta chains reported below all come from one sample, sequenced in a study of blood T cell repertoires in COVID-19. Using immunoSEQ multiplex PCR, the repertoire was profiled, and TCRdb retains in-frame clones only, with some absent. The table has approximately 280,000 clones, approximately 90% seen once. Sequencing input: peripheral blood. These receptors were collected from a man aged 35-49 years with acute or convalescent COVID-19.

The V call is TRBV5-1, the J call TRBJ2-3; TRBD2 matches at 7 bases. This CDR3 region has 16 residues. In germline, CDR1 is SGHRS, CDR2 YFSETQ. V shed 3 bases and J 3 bases; nucleotides not matched to a gene: 10. The CDR3: CASSSAGGGRTDTQYF. DNA for the CDR3: TGCGCCAGCAGCTCCGCAGGCGGGGGACGTACAGATACGCAGTATTTT.

The chain employs TRBV14 and TRBJ2-3; D is possibly TRBD1 (6 bases). V was shortened by 5 bases and J by 4 bases, with 13 bases between the two germline ends. The CDR3 spans 14 residues. CDR1 SGHDN and CDR2 FVKESK come from the germline V gene. CDR3: CASSLDSPADTQYF. The CDR3 nucleotides read TGTGCCAGCAGCTTGGACAGCCCGGCAGATACGCAGTATTTT.

This chain uses TRBV7-9 with TRBJ1-2; D is perhaps TRBD1 (6 bases). There are 13 residues in the CDR3. Trimming took off 2 bases at V and 4 bases at J, with 8 bases between the two ends. Looked up from germline, CDR1 is SEHNR and CDR2 is FQNEAQ (reference sequence). The CDR3, as DNA: TGTGCCAGCAGCTTAAGAGGGGGCTATGGCTACACCTTC. Protein sequence: CASSLRGGYGYTF.

The rearrangement uses TRBV3-1 (or the pseudogene TRBV3-2) and TRBJ2-7; 9 bases agree with TRBD1. This CDR3 contains 14 residues. Trimming removed 4 bases from V and 5 bases from J; junction bases left unmatched: 6. Germline assignment: CDR1 LGHDT and CDR2 YNNKEL (reference sequence). The CDR3 reads CASSLWDRAHEQYF. CDR3 nucleotide sequence: TGTGCCAGCAGCCTATGGGACAGGGCCCACGAGCAGTACTTC.

The chain combines TRBV4-2 with TRBJ1-1; D is unclear. The CDR3 has 13 residues. CDR1 is LGHNA, CDR2 YNFKEQ, per germline. The V end was cut by 4 bases, the J end by 5 bases, with 11 bases between. For the CDR3, the DNA is TGTGCCAGCAGCCCAGAGACGGGAACTGAAGCTTTCTTT. It translates to CASSPETGTEAFF.

The rearrangement uses TRBV3-1 (or the pseudogene TRBV3-2) and TRBJ1-1, with 7 bases aligning to TRBD1. V lost 4 bases to trimming and J lost 4 bases; unmatched junction nucleotides: 6. CDR3 length equals 14 residues. Germline V lookup: CDR1 LGHDT, CDR2 YNNKEL (reference sequence). The CDR3, as DNA: TGTGCCAGCAGCCTACAGGGGTATGGCACTGAAGCTTTCTTT. Protein sequence: CASSLQGYGTEAFF.

This clone was seen a handful of times. The V gene is TRBV4-1, the J gene TRBJ1-1; 7 nucleotides line up with TRBD1. V gave up 5 bases and J gave up 3 bases; unmatched junction bases: 12. The CDR3 totals 16 residues. Germline values: CDR1 MGHRA, CDR2 YSYEKL. CDR3 loop: CASSFRTGILDTEAFF. CDR3 nucleotides: TGCGCCAGCAGCTTCCGGACAGGTATCCTGGACACTGAAGCTTTCTTT.

This rearrangement joins TRBV12-3 or TRBV12-4 to TRBJ2-1; D call uncertain. V was shortened by 2 bases and J by 5 bases, with 7 bases between the two germline ends. The CDR3 runs to 13 residues. CDR3 loop: CASSLYRDNEQFF. CDR3 in DNA: TGTGCCAGCAGTTTATACCGGGACAATGAGCAGTTCTTC.

The chain links TRBV7-2 to TRBJ1-6, with D perhaps matching TRBD1 (5 bases). Trimming cost V 7 bases and J 3 bases, with 10 bases left between them. There are 14 residues in the CDR3. CDR1 is SGHTA, CDR2 FQGNSA, per germline. The CDR3 DNA sequence: TGTGCCAGCAACCAACAGGACTATAATTCACCCCTCCACTTT. Its translation is CASNQQDYNSPLHF.

V and J are TRBV7-2 and TRBJ2-1; tentatively, D is TRBD1 (6 bases). Trimming pared 3 bases from V and 7 bases from J, leaving 19 bases between. The CDR3 totals 16 residues. CDR1 and CDR2 (germline): SGHTA, FQGNSA. CDR3 nucleotide sequence: TGTGCCAGCAGCTTGAATGGGGGCGCAGTCTCGAATGAGCAGTTCTTC. Amino acids: CASSLNGGAVSNEQFF.

V gene TRBV27 combines with J gene TRBJ1-2, with a weak D call TRBD1 (5 bases). The CDR3 spans 12 residues. V was trimmed by 8 bases and J by 4 bases, leaving 11 bases between them. Germline V lookup: CDR1 MNHEY, CDR2 SMNVEV (reference sequence). The CDR3 reads CASASQAYGYTF. The CDR3 DNA sequence: TGTGCCAGCGCATCACAGGCCTATGGCTACACCTTC.

On this clone itself: Different DNA sequences within this sample yield the same CDR3. The CDR3 DNA sequence: TGTGCCAGCAGCGTAAACAGGGGATATGGCTACACCTTC. Translation gives CASSVNRGYGYTF. The chain employs TRBV9 and TRBJ1-2; 7 nucleotides line up with TRBD1. CDR3 length: 13 amino acids. Germline lookup yields CDR1 SGDLS and CDR2 YYNGEE. V gave up 1 base and J gave up 5 bases; unmatched junction bases: 2.

The V and J genes are TRBV10-2 and TRBJ1-1; 8 positions match TRBD1. The germline gives CDR1 WSHSY, CDR2 SAAADI. There are 16 residues in the CDR3. The ends lost 4 bases at V and 8 bases at J; junction bases unmatched: 15. CDR3 coding DNA: TGCGCCAGCAGTGGGCCAAACGACAGGGGTAAGGACGAAGCTTTCTTT. Amino acid sequence: CASSGPNDRGKDEAFF.

V and J are TRBV6-5 and TRBJ1-5; D may be TRBD1 (5 bases). Germline V gene data show CDR1 as MNHEY and CDR2 as SVGAGI. The CDR3 has 14 residues. V lost 7 bases and J 6 bases, leaving 16 bases between the germline ends. CDR3 loop: CASTEGAGPQPQHF. The CDR3 region has the DNA TGTGCCAGCACCGAAGGGGCAGGGCCTCAGCCCCAGCATTTT.

V gene TRBV7-9 combines with J gene TRBJ2-7; 8 bases are shared with TRBD1. V lost 6 bases to trimming and J lost 3 bases; unmatched junction nucleotides: 7. This CDR3 contains 14 residues. Germline CDR1 and CDR2: SEHNR and FQNEAQ (reference sequence). CDR3 in amino acids: CASSFGGTGYEQYF. The CDR3 DNA is TGTGCCAGCAGTTTCGGCGGGACAGGCTACGAGCAGTACTTC.

The rearrangement uses TRBV29-1 and TRBJ1-2; D perhaps matches TRBD1 (6 bases). CDR1 is SQVTM and CDR2 is ANQGSEA in the germline V gene. Trimming left V 4 bases short and J 4 bases short, with 13 bases between. CDR3 length: 13 amino acids. This chain's CDR3 is CSVVKGVGYGYTF. The CDR3 nucleotides read TGCAGCGTTGTCAAGGGGGTGGGCTATGGCTACACCTTC.

The chain combines TRBV11-2 with TRBJ2-1, with 7 bases matching TRBD1. The CDR3 has 14 residues. V shed 5 bases, J shed 7 bases, and the junction held 8 bases outside the gene matches. The V gene's germline CDR1 is SGHAT and CDR2 FQNNGV. CDR3 amino acids: CASSPGQVQNEQFF. The CDR3 DNA is TGTGCCAGCAGCCCCGGACAGGTACAAAATGAGCAGTTCTTC.

The V and J genes are TRBV15 and TRBJ1-2; possible D gene TRBD1, 6 bases. The CDR3 totals 14 residues. V lost 0 bases and J 5 bases, leaving 10 bases between the germline ends. Germline lookup yields CDR1 LNHNV and CDR2 YYDKDF (reference sequence). The CDR3: CATSRERTGYGYTF. Written as DNA, the CDR3 is TGTGCCACCAGCAGAGAACGAACAGGGTATGGCTACACCTTC.